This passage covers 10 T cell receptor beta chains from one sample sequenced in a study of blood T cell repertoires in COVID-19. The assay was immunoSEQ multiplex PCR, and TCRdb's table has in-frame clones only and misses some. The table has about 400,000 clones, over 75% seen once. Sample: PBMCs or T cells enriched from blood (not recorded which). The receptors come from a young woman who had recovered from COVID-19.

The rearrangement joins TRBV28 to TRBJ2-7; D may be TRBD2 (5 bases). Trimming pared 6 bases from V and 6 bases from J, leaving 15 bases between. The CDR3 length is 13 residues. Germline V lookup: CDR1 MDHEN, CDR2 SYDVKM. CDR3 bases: TGTGCCAGCAGCCCGGGGAAGGAAGTCGAGCAGTACTTC. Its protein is CASSPGKEVEQYF.

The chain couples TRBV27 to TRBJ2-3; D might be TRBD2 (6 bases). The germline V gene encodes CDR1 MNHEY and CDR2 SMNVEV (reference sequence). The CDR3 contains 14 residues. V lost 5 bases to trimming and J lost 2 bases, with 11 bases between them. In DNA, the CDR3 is TGTGCCAGCAGTGCAGGGAGGACCACAGATACGCAGTATTTT. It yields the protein CASSAGRTTDTQYF.

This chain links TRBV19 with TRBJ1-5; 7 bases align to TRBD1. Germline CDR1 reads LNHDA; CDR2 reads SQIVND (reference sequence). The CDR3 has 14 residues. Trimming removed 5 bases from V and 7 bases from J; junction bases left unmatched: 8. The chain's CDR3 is CASSEAGGYQPQHF. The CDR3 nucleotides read TGTGCCAGTAGTGAGGCAGGGGGATACCAGCCCCAGCATTTT.

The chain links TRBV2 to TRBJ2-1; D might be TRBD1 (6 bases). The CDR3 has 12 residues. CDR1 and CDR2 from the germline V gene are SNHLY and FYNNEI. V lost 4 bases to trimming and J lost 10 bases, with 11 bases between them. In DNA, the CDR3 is TGTGCCAGCAGTGGGGACACTAACGAGCAGTTCTTC. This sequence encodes CASSGDTNEQFF.

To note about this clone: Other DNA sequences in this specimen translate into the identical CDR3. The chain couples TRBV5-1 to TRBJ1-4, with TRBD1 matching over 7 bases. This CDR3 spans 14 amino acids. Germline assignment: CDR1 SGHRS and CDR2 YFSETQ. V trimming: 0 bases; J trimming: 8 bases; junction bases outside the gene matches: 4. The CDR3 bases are TGCGCCAGCAGCTTGGGGCAGGGGGTGGAAAAACTGTTTTTT. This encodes CASSLGQGVEKLFF.

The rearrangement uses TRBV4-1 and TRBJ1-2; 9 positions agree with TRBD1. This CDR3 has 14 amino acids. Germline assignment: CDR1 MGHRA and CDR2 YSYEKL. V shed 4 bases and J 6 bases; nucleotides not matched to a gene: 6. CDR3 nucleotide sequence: TGCGCCAGCAGCCTAGAACAGGGGGCCAATGGCTACACCTTC. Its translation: CASSLEQGANGYTF.

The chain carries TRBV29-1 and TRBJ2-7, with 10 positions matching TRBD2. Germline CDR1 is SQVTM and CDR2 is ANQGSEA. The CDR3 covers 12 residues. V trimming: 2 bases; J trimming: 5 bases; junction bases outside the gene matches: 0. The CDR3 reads CSVELAGDEQYF. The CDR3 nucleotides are TGCAGCGTTGAACTAGCGGGAGACGAGCAGTACTTC.

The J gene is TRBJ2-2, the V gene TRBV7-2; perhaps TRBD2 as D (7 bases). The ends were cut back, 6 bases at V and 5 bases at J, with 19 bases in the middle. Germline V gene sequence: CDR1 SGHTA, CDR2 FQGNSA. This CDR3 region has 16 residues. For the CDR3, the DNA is TGTGCCAGCAGAACCGGACGGGGGGCCCGAACCGGGGAGCTGTTTTTT. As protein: CASRTGRGARTGELFF.

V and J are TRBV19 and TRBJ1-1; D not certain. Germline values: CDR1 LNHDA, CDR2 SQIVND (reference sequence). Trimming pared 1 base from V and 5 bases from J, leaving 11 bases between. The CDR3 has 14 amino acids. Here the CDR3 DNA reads TGTGCCAGTAGTATAGTGAGGGTTAGGACTGAAGCTTTCTTT. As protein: CASSIVRVRTEAFF.

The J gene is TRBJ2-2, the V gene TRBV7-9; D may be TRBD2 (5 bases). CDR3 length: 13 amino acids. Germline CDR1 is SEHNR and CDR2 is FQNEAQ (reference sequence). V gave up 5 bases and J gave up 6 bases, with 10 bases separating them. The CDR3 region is CASSPRGAGELFF. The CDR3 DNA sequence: TGTGCCAGCAGCCCTCGGGGAGCCGGGGAGCTGTTTTTT. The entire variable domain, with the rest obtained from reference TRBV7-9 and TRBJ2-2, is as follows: DTGVSQNPRHKITKRGQNVTFRCDPISEHNRLYWYRQTLGQGPEFLTYFQNEAQLEKSRLLSDRFSAERPKGSFSTLEIQRTEQGDSAMYLCASSPRGAGELFFGEGSRLTVL.